This paragraph reports one T cell receptor (beta chain). Its specificity is unknown. Unmatched junction bases numbered 5, after V lost 3 bases and J lost 2 bases. The CDR3 is made up of 16 amino acids. The V gene's germline CDR1 is LGHNT and CDR2 FRNRAP. The sample belongs to a study of shared clonotypes between healthy human individuals. Study results and limitations: Generation probabilities of non-shared clonotypes were lower (relative to those shared by all four donors).

Every subset's genomic DNA went evenly onto several immunoSEQ plates. TCRdb keeps only in-frame clones here, not all; method: immunoSEQ multiplex PCR. Of about 2 million clones in the sample, about 95% were seen once. The naive CD8 fraction comprised CD45RO-negative cells positively selected for CCR7 and excluded terminally differentiated effector memory CD45RA+ cells. The source is a man aged 18 to 35 in good health. J is TRBJ2-2 and V is TRBV12-5; 8 bases line up with TRBD2. The sample comprised naive CD8+ T cells sorted from blood. CDR3 amino acids: CASGFAAGGNTGELFF. For the CDR3, the DNA is TGTGCTAGTGGTTTCGCGGCGGGGGGAAACACCGGGGAGCTGTTTTTT. Combining the CDR3 with reference TRBV12-5 and TRBJ2-2 gives the whole variable domain DARVTQTPRHKVTEMGQEVTMRCQPILGHNTVFWYRQTMMQGLELLAYFRNRAPLDDSGMPKDRFSAEMPDATLATLKIQPSEPRDSAVYFCASGFAAGGNTGELFFGEGSRLTVL.